This TCR beta chain derives from a study of T-cell memory formation after mild COVID-19. One entry per CDR3 protein results from TCRdb running MiXCR on the 5' RACE reads. The profile shows 300,000 to 350,000 distinct CDR3 sequences, roughly 13% of them singletons. About this clonotype itself: Antigen specificity is unknown.

The CDR3 consists of 14 residues. V lost 2 bases to trimming and J lost 6 bases, with 14 bases between them. Germline V gene lookup returns CDR1 MDHEN and CDR2 SYDVKM. General observations from the study: Clones that contracted from day 15 to 85 were balanced CD4/CD8, while later expanders leaned CD4+.

The chain has TRBV28 and TRBJ2-7; D gene unclear. The clonotype was recovered from a man between 18 and 29 years old who had mild COVID-19 (a few samples of this study predate the infection). Cell type and time point are not known. The specimen was PBMCs or a T cell subset sorted from them (not recorded which). The CDR3 DNA sequence: TGTGCCAGCAGTTTAGAGTATAAGCCGGGCGAGCAGTACGTC. It yields the protein CASSLEYKPGEQYV.